This T cell receptor beta chain was recovered during a study of long-term antiretroviral therapy in people with HIV (dated by TCRdb to 2021 to 2024). Concerning the study at large: The earliest samples were collected roughly a decade before the 2015 WHO recommendation for immediate ART, at a time when ART was usually postponed until CD4 counts fell. A retrospective serial study tested whether ART initiation and durable HIV suppression were associated with changes in peripheral blood TRB repertoire composition and diversity. A total of fewer than 250 cryopreserved PBMC samples came from 25 to 35 adults with confirmed HIV infection and were collected serially over a mean of roughly six years (range 1-12). Eleven of the 30 participants with HIV were female. No cross-contamination during QIAcube processing was seen in test extractions of a monoclonal T-cell line run alongside around 34 polyclonal samples. What the study reported, not specific to this receptor: Expanded TRB clones identified before ART initiation dominated the repertoire across all time points, though the dominance fluctuated and decreased in many PLHIV after ART. Narrower CDR3 length ranges were observed in HIV repertoires than in controls, and an antigen-experienced repertoire with only a slight naive shift after ART was suggested by the network structure. Inferences about post-ART repertoire changes were limited because no data were available on ART adherence, viral resistance or therapy changes. The samples span the years 2004 to 2017, and the ART regimens used at that time may not be as effective as current regimens. Since PBMC availability was limited, sequencing covered only the TCR beta chain, with no alpha chain pairing. Starting ART was linked to a significant rise in TRB diversity, yet even after long-term ART the diversity remained significantly lower than in transplant donor controls. Because pre-ART samples had limited cell numbers, unsorted PBMC were profiled rather than sorted CD4+ and CD8+ T cells.

Participants were included only if at least one PBMC sample before ART initiation and at least two post-ART samples were available. All participants with HIV were treated in the United States of America. Cryopreserved samples of 1-10 million PBMC were thawed and washed before DNA extraction. At the time of the earliest PBMC sample for each participant with HIV, ages ranged from about 20 to 54 years. PBMC samples from each participant spanned 1-4 timepoints before ART initiation and 2-8 timepoints after ART initiation, with a median of 7 samples. Serial HIV viral load, CD4+ T-cell count, ART history and demographic data were obtained for every participant. A Qiagen kit on a QIAcube was used to extract genomic DNA from unsorted PBMC, with samples processed in batches of 12. The immunoSEQ hsTCRB v3.0 assay was used at survey level resolution to sequence the TRB variable region. The targeted TRB sequencing depth was about 35,000-55,000 T-cell genomes per sample. Pooled TRB libraries were sequenced on an Illumina MiSeq with a v3 150-cycle kit. The source study handled its data this way. Repertoire analysis ran in R within a reproducible Nextflow workflow covering QC, data transformation and analysis. LymphoSeq2, an R package for exploring AIRR-Seq data, was used to implement custom analyses. Several samples that yielded fewer than 5000 total TRB sequences were excluded, so that approximately 200 HIV repertoires were analyzed. Among the approximately 190 HIV repertoires that were kept, roughly 59 were collected before ART initiation and about 130 were collected after ART initiation. Repertoires were downsampled to 5000 TRB nucleotide sequences, and summary statistics were averaged over 100 downsampling iterations. Only TRB sequences with CDR3 regions of at least seven amino acids were retained for analysis. Diversity was assessed using a clonality score derived from Shannon entropy and using the Gini coefficient. Repertoire networks linked the top 5000 CDR3 amino acid sequences whenever two sequences differed by an edit distance of one. For TRB CDR3 amino acid sequences, GLIPH2 was used to predict antigen specificity groups and MHC restriction. To flag known associations with CMV, EBV, HIV or tissue antigens, CDR3 amino acid sequences were compared against VDJdb and McPAS-TCR. Pre-ART, post-ART and control groups were compared with Wilcoxon signed-rank tests and Holm-Bonferroni correction. This immuneACCESS table, as held by TCRdb, lists in-frame sequences with V and J called but not all clones. Of the missing ones, under half trace to an unresolved V gene in checked studies; the others have no known cause. V and J calls and clone size are given by that table; D and trimming were obtained from the DNA. This sample gives roughly 42,000 clones in total; around nine tenths of them show up just once. The top ten constitute 5.1% of the sample.

Concerning this clone: Its cognate antigen has yet to be identified. No base-level quality is on record; no much larger clone is a single base apart.

The germline V gene (reference sequence) yields LNHDA for CDR1 and SQIVND for CDR2. The CDR3 sequence holds 13 residues, the cysteine and phenylalanine included. Left in the record is the CDR3 DNA by itself, 39 bases read in frame from the first base. Trimming leaves V shorter by 6 bases and J shorter by 8 bases, with the junction holding 6 bases beyond the gene matches. The sequence was obtained from a woman aged 50 to 65 with HIV. The sequences come from unsorted PBMCs, collected 0.1 years before starting antiretroviral therapy. The receptor chain draws on TRBV19 and TRBJ2-1; TRBD1 agrees with 8 junctional bases. CDR3 sequence: CASRLTGADEQFF. The DNA sequence is TGTGCCAGTAGATTGACAGGGGCTGATGAGCAGTTCTTC.